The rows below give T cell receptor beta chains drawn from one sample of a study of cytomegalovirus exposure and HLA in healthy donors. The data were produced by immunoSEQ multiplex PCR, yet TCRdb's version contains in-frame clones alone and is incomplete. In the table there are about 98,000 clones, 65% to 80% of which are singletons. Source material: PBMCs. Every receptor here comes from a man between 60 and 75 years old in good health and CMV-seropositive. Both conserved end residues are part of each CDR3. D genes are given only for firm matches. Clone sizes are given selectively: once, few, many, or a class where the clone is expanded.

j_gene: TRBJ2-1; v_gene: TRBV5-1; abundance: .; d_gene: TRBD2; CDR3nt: TGCGCCAGCAGCTCAGGACTAGCGGGGGGAAATGAGCAGTTCTTC; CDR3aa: CASSSGLAGGNEQFF
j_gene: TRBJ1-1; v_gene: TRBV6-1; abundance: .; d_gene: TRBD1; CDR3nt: TGTGCCAGCAGTGAACGGGACAGGGTGTTGGGCACTGAAGCTTTCTTT; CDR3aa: CASSERDRVLGTEAFF
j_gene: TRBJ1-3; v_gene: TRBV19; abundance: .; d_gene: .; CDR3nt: TGTGCCAGTAGTATAGGTCCAGTAGGAAACACCATATATTTT; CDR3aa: CASSIGPVGNTIYF
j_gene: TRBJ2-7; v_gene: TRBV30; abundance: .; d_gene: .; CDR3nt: TGTGCCTGGGGTCGGAGCTACGAGCAGTACTTC; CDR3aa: CAWGRSYEQYF
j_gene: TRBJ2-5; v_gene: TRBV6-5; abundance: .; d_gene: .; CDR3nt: TGTGCCAGCAGTTACTCAGTCGTGAGGGAGACCCAGTACTTC; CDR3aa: CASSYSVVRETQYF
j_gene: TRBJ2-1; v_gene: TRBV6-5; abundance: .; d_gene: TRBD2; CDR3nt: TGTGCCAGCAGTCCAGCGGGGGAGGTTGAGCAGTTCTTC; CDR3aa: CASSPAGEVEQFF
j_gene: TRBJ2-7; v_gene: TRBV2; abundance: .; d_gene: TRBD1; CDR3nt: TGTGCCAGCGCCGGGACAGGGGAGTACGAGCAGTACTTC; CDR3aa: CASAGTGEYEQYF
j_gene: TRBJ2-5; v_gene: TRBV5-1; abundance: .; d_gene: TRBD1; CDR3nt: TGCGCCAGCAGCTCGCCGGTAGAAAAGGACAGGAGCCAAGAGACCCAGTACTTC; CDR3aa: CASSSPVEKDRSQETQYF
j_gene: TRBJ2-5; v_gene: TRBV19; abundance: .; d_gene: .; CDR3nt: TGTGCCAGTAGTACGCTAGGACAAGAGACCCAGTACTTC; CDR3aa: CASSTLGQETQYF
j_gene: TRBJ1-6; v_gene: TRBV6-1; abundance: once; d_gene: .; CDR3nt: TGTGCCAGCAGTGAACAGGGTGTTAATTCACCCCTCCACTTT; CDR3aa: CASSEQGVNSPLHF
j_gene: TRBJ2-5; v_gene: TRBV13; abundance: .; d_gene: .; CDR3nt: TGTGCCAGCAGCTTCTCGGAGGGGGGGGGATCAGAGACCCAGTACTTC; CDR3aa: CASSFSEGGGSETQYF